The rows below give T cell receptor beta chains drawn from one sample of a study of blood T cell repertoires in COVID-19. Libraries were prepared by immunoSEQ multiplex PCR; TCRdb keeps only in-frame clonotypes and omits some of them. The sample includes some 300,000 clones, roughly 88% of them seen just once. The specimen sequenced was PBMCs or T cells enriched from blood (not recorded which). The source of these receptors is a woman younger than 45 who had recovered from COVID-19. The CDR3 runs from the conserved cysteine through the conserved F or W. A D gene is named only where the DNA matches it firmly. Some rows have no size entry. The others give once, few or many, or a class for an expanded clone.

CDR3: CASSPQKDRPPEAFF
DNA: TGTGCCAGTAGTCCACAGAAGGACAGGCCGCCTGAAGCTTTCTTT
V: TRBV19
J: TRBJ1-1
size: .
D: TRBD1

CDR3: CASSPEGNEQFF
DNA: TGTGCCAGTAGTCCCGAGGGTAATGAGCAGTTCTTC
V: TRBV19
J: TRBJ2-1
size: .
D: .

CDR3: CASTRSGYEQYF
DNA: TGTGCCAGCACCCGAAGCGGCTACGAGCAGTACTTC
V: TRBV12-3/TRBV12-4
J: TRBJ2-7
size: .
D: .

CDR3: CATGTGYLAGGLHGELFF
DNA: TGTGCCACCGGGACAGGGTATTTAGCGGGGGGGCTCCACGGGGAGCTGTTTTTT
V: TRBV2
J: TRBJ2-2
size: .
D: TRBD2

CDR3: CAWKPKGTNQPQHF
DNA: TGTGCCTGGAAACCAAAGGGGACTAATCAGCCCCAGCATTTT
V: TRBV30
J: TRBJ1-5
size: .
D: .

CDR3: CASSLRGELAEAFF
DNA: TGTGCCAGCAGCTTACGGGGGGAGCTGGCTGAAGCTTTCTTT
V: TRBV11-3
J: TRBJ1-1
size: .
D: .

CDR3: CASSLAGIPSGNTIYF
DNA: TGCGCCAGCAGCTTGGCAGGGATTCCTTCAGGAAACACCATATATTTT
V: TRBV5-1
J: TRBJ1-3
size: few
D: .

CDR3: CASSYSGTGEYYGYTF
DNA: TGTGCCAGCAGTTACTCGGGGACAGGTGAATACTATGGCTACACCTTC
V: TRBV6-2/TRBV6-3
J: TRBJ1-2
size: .
D: TRBD1

CDR3: CASSAGSGLARSAQYF
DNA: TGTGCCAGCAGTGCGGGTTCGGGACTAGCCAGATCGGCGCAGTATTTT
V: TRBV6-4
J: TRBJ2-3
size: .
D: TRBD2

CDR3: CASSTLGTFGNTIYF
DNA: TGCGCCAGCAGCACGCTAGGGACATTCGGAAACACCATATATTTT
V: TRBV5-1
J: TRBJ1-3
size: .
D: .

CDR3: CASSLGTSGEGEQFF
DNA: TGCGCCAGCAGCCTCGGGACTAGCGGGGAAGGTGAGCAGTTCTTC
V: TRBV5-1
J: TRBJ2-1
size: .
D: TRBD2

CDR3: CASSQVRETGANVLTF
DNA: TGCGCCAGCAGCCAAGTAAGGGAGACGGGGGCCAACGTCCTGACTTTC
V: TRBV4-3
J: TRBJ2-6
size: .
D: .

CDR3: CASSLPAQRGGYTF
DNA: TGTGCCAGCAGCCTCCCCGCACAAAGGGGAGGCTACACCTTC
V: TRBV5-6
J: TRBJ1-2
size: .
D: .

CDR3: CASRFASGGLNEQFF
DNA: TGTGCCAGCAGGTTCGCTAGCGGGGGGTTGAATGAGCAGTTCTTC
V: TRBV7-9
J: TRBJ2-1
size: .
D: TRBD2

CDR3: CASSLQGEQPQHF
DNA: TGTGCCAGCAGCTTACAGGGAGAACAGCCCCAGCATTTT
V: TRBV5-4
J: TRBJ1-5
size: few
D: .

CDR3: CASSSVADTQYF
DNA: TGTGCCAGCAGTTCGGTGGCAGATACGCAGTATTTT
V: TRBV28
J: TRBJ2-3
size: .
D: .